A selection of T cell receptor beta chains follows, all from one sample in a study of blood T cell repertoires in COVID-19. TCRdb's table, derived via immunoSEQ multiplex PCR, lists solely in-frame clones and lacks some. The table shows 200,000 to 300,000 clones, with 80% to 90% occurring only once. Sequencing input: peripheral blood. Receptors were obtained from a man aged 55 to 70 with acute or convalescent COVID-19. The CDR3 runs from the conserved cysteine through the conserved F or W. D genes are given only for firm matches.

j_call | d_call | v_call | cdr3_aa
TRBJ2-1 | TRBD2 | TRBV7-3 | CASSLRGEGEQFF
TRBJ2-2 | . | TRBV11-2 | CASSLVGAGVDGELFF
TRBJ2-6 | TRBD2 | TRBV19 | CASEIASGIPSGANVLTF
TRBJ1-5 | . | TRBV30 | CAWQRGGQPQHF
TRBJ2-7 | TRBD1 | TRBV11-2 | CASSPRGGQGYYEQYF
TRBJ2-1 | TRBD2 | TRBV5-4 | CASSFGAGAGYNEQFF
TRBJ2-2 | TRBD1 | TRBV6-4 | CASSPTGAVTGELFF
TRBJ1-2 | TRBD1 | TRBV6-5 | CASSSDRGLNYGYTF
TRBJ2-5 | . | TRBV15 | CATSRRNQETQYF
TRBJ2-2 | TRBD1 | TRBV7-7 | CASSPDRVTGELFF
TRBJ1-5 | TRBD1 | TRBV9 | CASSPLQQGSPQHF
TRBJ2-3 | TRBD2 | TRBV7-2 | CASSPNPGLATDTQYF
TRBJ2-2 | TRBD2 | TRBV7-2 | CASSFGLAGSGELFF
TRBJ2-1 | TRBD1 | TRBV7-2 | CASSFYSGGAYNEQFF
TRBJ2-1 | TRBD2 | TRBV7-6 | CASSLGSSGRPNEQFF
TRBJ2-7 | TRBD1 | TRBV3-1/TRBV3-2 | CASSQGDRSSYEQYF
TRBJ2-1 | TRBD1 | TRBV5-1 | CASRTGTGDHEQFF
TRBJ2-5 | TRBD2 | TRBV7-3 | CASSYSSGSLETQYF
TRBJ2-3 | . | TRBV4-1 | CASSQDYTSHRTDTQYF
TRBJ1-2 | TRBD1 | TRBV28 | CASRGQGPPNYGYTF
TRBJ1-5 | . | TRBV2 | CASSERGPQTQHF
TRBJ2-1 | TRBD2 | TRBV4-2 | CASSQGLAGGPIYNEQFF
TRBJ2-7 | . | TRBV6-5 | CASSYSAGYEQYF
TRBJ2-2 | . | TRBV5-1 | CASSLASRVGTGELFF
TRBJ2-3 | TRBD2 | TRBV10-3 | CAITGLAGADTQYF
TRBJ2-2 | . | TRBV7-3 | CASSPQGTGELFF
TRBJ2-7 | TRBD2 | TRBV7-6 | CASSLGLAGGFYEQYF
TRBJ2-4 | TRBD1 | TRBV11-2 | CASSSNTGATIQYF
TRBJ2-1 | TRBD2 | TRBV3-1/TRBV3-2 | CASSPLAGAYNEQFF
TRBJ1-5 | . | TRBV27 | CASSLQGQGQPQHF
TRBJ2-3 | TRBD1 | TRBV5-1 | CASSLRGQARDTQYF